These T cell receptor beta chains were read from a single sample in a study of T cell repertoires in cytomegalovirus infection. In TCRdb, the reads were re-called with MiXCR into one record per CDR3 protein. This table has fewer than 900,000 distinct CDR3 sequences, roughly 29% appearing once. These receptors lack a known antigen. The source was cultured CD8+ T cells from PBMCs, collected from culture after CMV antigen stimulation. The receptor set was obtained from a human donor in good health (CMV status not recorded). Some clones in this sample may be carry-over from other donors' samples. Both conserved end residues are part of each CDR3. Rows may omit the clone size; those that give it use once, few, many or a size class.

clone_size: .
cdr3_length: 15
v_call: TRBV27
cdr3_aa: CASSFARNPSYEQYF

clone_size: many
cdr3_length: 16
v_call: TRBV7-2
cdr3_aa: CASRYSSGGVYNEQFF

clone_size: .
cdr3_length: 14
v_call: TRBV27
cdr3_aa: CASSPWGGHTEAFF

clone_size: .
cdr3_length: 13
v_call: TRBV27
cdr3_aa: CASSIQGKTEAFF

clone_size: many
cdr3_length: 16
v_call: TRBV7-6
cdr3_aa: CASSFGKGQPSYEQYF

clone_size: .
cdr3_length: 16
v_call: TRBV7-9
cdr3_aa: CASSGRDGQLQETQYF

clone_size: .
cdr3_length: 15
v_call: TRBV27
cdr3_aa: CASSGKLSDSRGYTF

clone_size: .
cdr3_length: 14
v_call: TRBV2
cdr3_aa: CASSTPGASYEQYF

clone_size: .
cdr3_length: 17
v_call: TRBV3-1
cdr3_aa: CASSQDIRRLAFNEQFF

clone_size: .
cdr3_length: 16
v_call: TRBV4-1
cdr3_aa: CASSRTLLTVNTEAFF

clone_size: few
cdr3_length: 12
v_call: TRBV20-1
cdr3_aa: CSARDGRFGYTF

clone_size: many
cdr3_length: 14
v_call: TRBV6-6
cdr3_aa: CASSYRDRNIGYTF

clone_size: .
cdr3_length: 14
v_call: TRBV5-5
cdr3_aa: CASSLKGDNYGYTF

clone_size: few
cdr3_length: 18
v_call: TRBV9
cdr3_aa: CASSAETSGVVGTDTQYF

clone_size: few
cdr3_length: 13
v_call: TRBV29-1
cdr3_aa: CSVLAVGTDTQYF

clone_size: .
cdr3_length: 12
v_call: TRBV11-3
cdr3_aa: CASSFGSEEQFF

clone_size: few
cdr3_length: 12
v_call: TRBV7-9
cdr3_aa: CASVAGAIEAFF

clone_size: .
cdr3_length: 14
v_call: TRBV4-2
cdr3_aa: CASSQERQGTEAFF

clone_size: few
cdr3_length: 18
v_call: TRBV7-6
cdr3_aa: CASSRSGTGAPSNQPQHF

clone_size: few
cdr3_length: 14
v_call: TRBV6-5
cdr3_aa: CASSYNNVYLEAFF

clone_size: few
cdr3_length: 14
v_call: TRBV7-6
cdr3_aa: CASSPGGLQETQYF

clone_size: few
cdr3_length: 13
v_call: TRBV12-3/TRBV12-4
cdr3_aa: CASSSTGLETQYF

clone_size: .
cdr3_length: 12
v_call: TRBV7-9
cdr3_aa: CASSLAVETQYF

clone_size: .
cdr3_length: 16
v_call: TRBV12-5
cdr3_aa: CASGSRIGQGAGDYTF

clone_size: few
cdr3_length: 14
v_call: TRBV10-3
cdr3_aa: CAINGGDPTDTQYF

clone_size: .
cdr3_length: 17
v_call: TRBV7-9
cdr3_aa: CASSSPPGASSNQPQHF

clone_size: .
cdr3_length: 19
v_call: TRBV6-5
cdr3_aa: CASSYTPYISRRTWETQYF

clone_size: .
cdr3_length: 22
v_call: TRBV5-4
cdr3_aa: CASSLDGLDIWTSGGLRETQYF

clone_size: few
cdr3_length: 15
v_call: TRBV5-1
cdr3_aa: CASSLAFGTAYEQYF

clone_size: .
cdr3_length: 19
v_call: TRBV27
cdr3_aa: CASSISRDRVLSGANVLTF

clone_size: .
cdr3_length: 14
v_call: TRBV9
cdr3_aa: CASSVETGGNEQFF

clone_size: .
cdr3_length: 16
v_call: TRBV7-2
cdr3_aa: CASSLAYVRGGRGYTF